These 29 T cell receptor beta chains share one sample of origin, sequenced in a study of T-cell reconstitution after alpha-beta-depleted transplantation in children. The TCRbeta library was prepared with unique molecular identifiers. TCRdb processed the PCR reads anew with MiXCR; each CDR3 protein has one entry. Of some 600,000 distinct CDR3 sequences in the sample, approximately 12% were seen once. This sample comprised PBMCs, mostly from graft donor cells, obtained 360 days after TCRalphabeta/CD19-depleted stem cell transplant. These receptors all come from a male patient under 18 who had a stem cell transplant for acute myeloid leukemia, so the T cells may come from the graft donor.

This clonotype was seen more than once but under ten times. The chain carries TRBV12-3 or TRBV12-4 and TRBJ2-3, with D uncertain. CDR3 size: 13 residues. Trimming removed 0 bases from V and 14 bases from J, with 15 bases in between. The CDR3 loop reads CASSLAASPGWYF. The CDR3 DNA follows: TGTGCCAGCAGTTTAGCGGCATCCCCGGGTTGGTATTTT.

In DNA form, the CDR3 reads TGTGCCAGCAGCGTAGAGGGGACAGCCGGCCACGGGGAGCTGTTTTTT. Its translation is CASSVEGTAGHGELFF. The V gene is TRBV9, the J gene TRBJ2-2; 7 bases agree with TRBD1. Trimming at V came to 0 bases and at J to 7 bases, leaving 9 bases not matched to a gene. Per the germline V gene, CDR1 is SGDLS and CDR2 is YYNGEE. The length of the CDR3 is 16 residues.

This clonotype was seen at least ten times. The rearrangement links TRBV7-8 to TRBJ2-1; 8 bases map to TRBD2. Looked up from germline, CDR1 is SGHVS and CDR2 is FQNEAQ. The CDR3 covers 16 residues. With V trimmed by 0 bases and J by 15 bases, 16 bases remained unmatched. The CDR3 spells CASSLARGSGGPHTFF. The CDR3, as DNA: TGTGCCAGCAGCTTAGCGCGTGGATCGGGAGGGCCTCACACGTTCTTC. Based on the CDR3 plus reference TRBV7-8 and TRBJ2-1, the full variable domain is GAGVSQSPRYKVAKRGQDVALRCDPISGHVSLFWYQQALGQGPEFLTYFQNEAQLDKSGLPSDRFFAERPEGSVSTLKIQRTQQEDSAVYLCASSLARGSGGPHTFFGPGTRLTVL.

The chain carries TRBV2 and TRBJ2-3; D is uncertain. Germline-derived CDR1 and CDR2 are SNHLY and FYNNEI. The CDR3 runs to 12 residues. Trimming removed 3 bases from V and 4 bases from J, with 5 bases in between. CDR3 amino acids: CASSDAPDTQYF. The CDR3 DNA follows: TGTGCCAGCAGTGACGCGCCAGATACGCAGTATTTT.

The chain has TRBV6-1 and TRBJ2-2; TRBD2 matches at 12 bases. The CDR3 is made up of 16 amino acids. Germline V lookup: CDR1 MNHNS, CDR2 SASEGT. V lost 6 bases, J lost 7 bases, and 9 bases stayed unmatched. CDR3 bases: TGTGCCAGCAGACCAACTAGCGGGAGGCTGAACGGGGAGCTGTTTTTT. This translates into CASRPTSGRLNGELFF.

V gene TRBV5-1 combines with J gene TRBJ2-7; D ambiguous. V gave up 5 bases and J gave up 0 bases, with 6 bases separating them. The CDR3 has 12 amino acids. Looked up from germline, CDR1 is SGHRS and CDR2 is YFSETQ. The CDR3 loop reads CASRYNSYEQYF. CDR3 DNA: TGCGCCAGCAGGTACAACTCCTACGAGCAGTACTTC.

This chain's CDR3 is CSVLRHPLGGGPDTQYF. The CDR3 DNA follows: TGCAGCGTCCTTCGGCACCCCCTCGGAGGGGGCCCAGATACGCAGTATTTT. The chain recombines TRBV29-1 with TRBJ2-3; possibly TRBD1 for D (7 bases). The CDR3 has 17 residues. The germline gives CDR1 SQVTM, CDR2 ANQGSEA. V gave up 6 bases and J gave up 4 bases, with 26 bases separating them.

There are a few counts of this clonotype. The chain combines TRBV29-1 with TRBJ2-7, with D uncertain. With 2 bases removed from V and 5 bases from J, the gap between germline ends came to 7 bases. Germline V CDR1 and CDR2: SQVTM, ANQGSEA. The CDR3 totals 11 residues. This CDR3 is CSVERGHEQYF. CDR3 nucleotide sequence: TGCAGCGTTGAAAGAGGCCACGAGCAGTACTTC.

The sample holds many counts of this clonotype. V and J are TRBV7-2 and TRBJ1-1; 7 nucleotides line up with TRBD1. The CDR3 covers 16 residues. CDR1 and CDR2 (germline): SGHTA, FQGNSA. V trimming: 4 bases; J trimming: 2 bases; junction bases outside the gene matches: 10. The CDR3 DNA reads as TGTGCCAGCAGCTGGGCTTGGGACAGCTTAAACACTGAAGCTTTCTTT. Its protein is CASSWAWDSLNTEAFF.

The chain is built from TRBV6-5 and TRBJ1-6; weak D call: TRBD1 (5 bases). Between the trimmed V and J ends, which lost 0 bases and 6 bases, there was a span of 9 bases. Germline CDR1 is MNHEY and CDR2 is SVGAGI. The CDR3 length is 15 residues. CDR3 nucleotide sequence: TGTGCCAGCAGTTACTCGCTGGGGCCTAATTCACCCCTCCACTTT. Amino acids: CASSYSLGPNSPLHF.

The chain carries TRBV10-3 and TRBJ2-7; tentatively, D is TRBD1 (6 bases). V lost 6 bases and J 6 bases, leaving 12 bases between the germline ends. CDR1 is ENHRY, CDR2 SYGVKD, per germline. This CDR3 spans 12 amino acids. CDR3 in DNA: TGTGCCATCAGACAGGGATCTGGCGAGCAGTACGTC. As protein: CAIRQGSGEQYV.

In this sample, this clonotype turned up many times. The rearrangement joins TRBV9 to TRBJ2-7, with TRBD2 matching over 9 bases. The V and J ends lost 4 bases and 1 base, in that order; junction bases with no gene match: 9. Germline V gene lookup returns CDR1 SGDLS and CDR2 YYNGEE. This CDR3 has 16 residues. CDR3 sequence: CASSPRSSGRSYEQYF. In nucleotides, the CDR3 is TGTGCCAGCAGCCCCCGGAGTAGCGGGAGATCCTACGAGCAGTACTTC.

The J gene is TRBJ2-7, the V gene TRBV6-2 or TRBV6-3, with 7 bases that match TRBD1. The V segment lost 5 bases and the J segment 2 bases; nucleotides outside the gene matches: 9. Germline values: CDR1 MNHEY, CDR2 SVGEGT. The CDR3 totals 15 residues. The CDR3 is CASSGRQGIPYEQYF. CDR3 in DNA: TGTGCCAGCAGTGGCAGACAGGGTATACCCTACGAGCAGTACTTC.

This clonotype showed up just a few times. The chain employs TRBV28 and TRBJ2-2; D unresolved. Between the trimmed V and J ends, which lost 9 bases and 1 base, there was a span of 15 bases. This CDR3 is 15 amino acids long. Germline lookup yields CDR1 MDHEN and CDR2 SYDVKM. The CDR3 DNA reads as TGTGCCAGGTACCAAAATAAAGAGAACACCGGGGAGCTGTTTTTT. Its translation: CARYQNKENTGELFF.

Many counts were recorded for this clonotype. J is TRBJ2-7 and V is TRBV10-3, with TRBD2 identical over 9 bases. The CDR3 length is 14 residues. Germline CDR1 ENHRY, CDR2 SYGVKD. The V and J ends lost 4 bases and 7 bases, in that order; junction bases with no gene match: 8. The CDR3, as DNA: TGTGCCATCAGTGTTTGGCTAGCGGGGAAGGAGCAGTACTTC. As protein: CAISVWLAGKEQYF.

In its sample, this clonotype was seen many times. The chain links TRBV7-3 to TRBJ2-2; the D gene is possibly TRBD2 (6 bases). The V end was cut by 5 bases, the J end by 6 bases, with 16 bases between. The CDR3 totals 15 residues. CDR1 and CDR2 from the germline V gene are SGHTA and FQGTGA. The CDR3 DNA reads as TGTGCCAGCAGCCCCCACGGGACTGCGTCCGGGGAGCTGTTTTTT. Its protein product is CASSPHGTASGELFF.

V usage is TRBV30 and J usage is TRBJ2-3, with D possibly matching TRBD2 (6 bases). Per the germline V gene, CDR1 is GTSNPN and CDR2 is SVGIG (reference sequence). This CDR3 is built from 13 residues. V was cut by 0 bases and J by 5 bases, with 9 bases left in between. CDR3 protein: CAWSVGAGDTQYF. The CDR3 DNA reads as TGTGCCTGGAGTGTAGGAGCGGGAGATACGCAGTATTTT.

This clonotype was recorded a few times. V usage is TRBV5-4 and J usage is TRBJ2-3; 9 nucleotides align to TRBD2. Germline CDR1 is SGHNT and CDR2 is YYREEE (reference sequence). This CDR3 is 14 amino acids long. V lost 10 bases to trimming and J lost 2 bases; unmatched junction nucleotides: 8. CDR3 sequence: CAVTLAGTTDTQYF. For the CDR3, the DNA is TGTGCCGTCACTCTAGCGGGAACCACAGATACGCAGTATTTT.

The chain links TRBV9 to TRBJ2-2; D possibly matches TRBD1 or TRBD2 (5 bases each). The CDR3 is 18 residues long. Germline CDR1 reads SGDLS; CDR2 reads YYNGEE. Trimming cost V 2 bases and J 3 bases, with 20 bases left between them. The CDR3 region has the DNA TGTGCCAGCAGCGTCGAGGGTCTATGGGGCGCCCACACCGGGGAGCTGTTTTTT. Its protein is CASSVEGLWGAHTGELFF.

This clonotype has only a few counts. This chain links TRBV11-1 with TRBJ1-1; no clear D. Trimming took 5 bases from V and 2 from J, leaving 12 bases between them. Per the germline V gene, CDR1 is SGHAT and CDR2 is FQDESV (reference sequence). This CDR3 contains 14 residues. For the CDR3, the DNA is TGTGCCAGCAGCCCTCGATACACCAACACTGAAGCTTTCTTT. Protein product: CASSPRYTNTEAFF. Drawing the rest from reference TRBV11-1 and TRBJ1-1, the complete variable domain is EAEVAQSPRYKITEKSQAVAFWCDPISGHATLYWYRQILGQGPELLVQFQDESVVDDSQLPKDRFSAERLKGVDSTLKIQPAELGDSAMYLCASSPRYTNTEAFFGQGTRLTVV.

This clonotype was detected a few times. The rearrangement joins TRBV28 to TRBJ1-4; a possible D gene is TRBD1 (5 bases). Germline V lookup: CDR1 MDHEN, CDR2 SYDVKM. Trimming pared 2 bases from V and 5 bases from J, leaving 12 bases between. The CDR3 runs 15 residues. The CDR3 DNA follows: TGTGCCAGCAGTTTAAGGGACGGAGGGAATGAAAAACTGTTTTTT. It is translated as CASSLRDGGNEKLFF.

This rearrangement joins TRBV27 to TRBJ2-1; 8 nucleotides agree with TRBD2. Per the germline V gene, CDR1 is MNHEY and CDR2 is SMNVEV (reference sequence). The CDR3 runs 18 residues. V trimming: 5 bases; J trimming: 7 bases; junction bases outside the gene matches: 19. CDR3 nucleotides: TGTGCCAGCAGTCTGTCGGGAAGCGGGAGCGGGGCGTGGAATGAGCAGTTCTTC. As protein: CASSLSGSGSGAWNEQFF.

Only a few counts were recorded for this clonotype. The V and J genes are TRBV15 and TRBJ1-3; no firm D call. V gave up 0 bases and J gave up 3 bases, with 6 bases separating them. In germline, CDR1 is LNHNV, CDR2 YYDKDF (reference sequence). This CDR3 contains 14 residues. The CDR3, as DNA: TGTGCCACCAGCAGAGACGGAATTGGAAACACCATATATTTT. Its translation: CATSRDGIGNTIYF.

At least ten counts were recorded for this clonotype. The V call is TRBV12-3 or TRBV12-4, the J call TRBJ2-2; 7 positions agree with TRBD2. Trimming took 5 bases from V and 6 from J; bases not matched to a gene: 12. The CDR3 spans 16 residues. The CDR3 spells CASSRPSRELAGELFF. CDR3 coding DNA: TGTGCCAGCAGTCGTCCTTCGCGGGAGTTAGCCGGGGAGCTGTTTTTT.

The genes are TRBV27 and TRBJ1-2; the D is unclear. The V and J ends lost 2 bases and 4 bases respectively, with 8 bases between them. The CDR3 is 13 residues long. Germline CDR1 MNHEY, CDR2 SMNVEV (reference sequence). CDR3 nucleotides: TGTGCCAGCAGTTTAGGGCCTCGCTATGGCTACACCTTC. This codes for CASSLGPRYGYTF.

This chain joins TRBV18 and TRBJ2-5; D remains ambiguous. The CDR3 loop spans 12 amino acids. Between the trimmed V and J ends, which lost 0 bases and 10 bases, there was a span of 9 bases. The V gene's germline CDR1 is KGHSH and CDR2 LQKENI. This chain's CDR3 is CASSPPGRDQYF. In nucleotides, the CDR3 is TGTGCCAGCTCACCACCGGGTAGGGACCAGTACTTC.

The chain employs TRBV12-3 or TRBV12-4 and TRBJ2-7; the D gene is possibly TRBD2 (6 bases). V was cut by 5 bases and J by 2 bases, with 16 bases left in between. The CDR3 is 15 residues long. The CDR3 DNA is TGTGCCAGCAGTCCCAGAACCCGGGAGCCCTACGAGCAGTACTTC. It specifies CASSPRTREPYEQYF.

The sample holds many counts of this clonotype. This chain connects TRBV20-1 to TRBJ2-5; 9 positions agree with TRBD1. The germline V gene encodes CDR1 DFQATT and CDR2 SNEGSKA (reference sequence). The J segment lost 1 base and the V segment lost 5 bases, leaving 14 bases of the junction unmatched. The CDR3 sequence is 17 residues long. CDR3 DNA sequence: TGCAGTGCTGACACCACCTTCCGGGACAGGGCCCAAGAGACCCAGTACTTC. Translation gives CSADTTFRDRAQETQYF.

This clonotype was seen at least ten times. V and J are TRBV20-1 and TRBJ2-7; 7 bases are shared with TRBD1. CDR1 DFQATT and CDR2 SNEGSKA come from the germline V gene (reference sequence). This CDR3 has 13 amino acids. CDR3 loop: CSLQGVGTYEQYF. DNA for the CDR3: TGCTCCCTCCAGGGGGTTGGGACCTACGAGCAGTACTTC.